This T cell receptor beta chain was sequenced in a study of cytomegalovirus exposure and HLA in healthy donors. Germline lookup yields CDR1 SGHTA and CDR2 FQGNSA. With 1 base clipped from V and 2 bases from J, the junction kept 1 base outside the gene matches. The CDR3 has 14 residues. The PCR contained 60 Vbeta and 13 Jbeta primers. This table comes from immunoSEQ multiplex PCR, and its TCRdb copy is limited to in-frame clones, with some not included. In total, the table holds 100,000 to 150,000 clones. The chain recombines TRBV7-2 with TRBJ1-2, with 7 bases matching TRBD1. This clonotype originated in a woman aged 40 to 50 in good health and CMV-seropositive. Sequencing was performed on PBMCs. The CDR3 sequence: CASSLETGNYGYTF. In DNA, the CDR3 is TGTGCCAGCAGCTTAGAGACAGGGAACTATGGCTACACCTTC.